This entry describes one TCR beta chain. This record comes from a study of T cell changes during pregnancy in multiple sclerosis. CDR1 MDHEN and CDR2 SYDVKM come from the germline V gene. V shed 7 bases and J shed 2 bases, with 14 bases lying between them. The CDR3 has 14 residues. Sequenced by immunoSEQ multiplex PCR; TCRdb stores in-frame clones only, minus some. The sample holds fewer than 90,000 clones, 91% seen once. This sample comprised peripheral blood, obtained in the second trimester of pregnancy. The sequence was collected from a female donor with multiple sclerosis, enrolled in a pregnancy study. The chain has TRBV28 and TRBJ1-2; tentative D call: TRBD1 (6 bases). CDR3 DNA sequence: TGTGCCAGCATCCTTGGGGGGGCCAACTATGGCTACACCTTC. Its translation: CASILGGANYGYTF.